The T cell receptor beta chain described here comes from a study of OX40 agonist ivuxolimab in advanced cancers. At the level of the whole study: Ivuxolimab, which targeted the costimulatory receptor OX40 (CD134), was an agonistic, fully human IgG2 monoclonal antibody. Intravenous ivuxolimab was administered to patients every 2 weeks at six dose levels: 0.01, 0.1, 0.3, 1.5, 3 and 10 mg/kg. Of the approximately 50 dose-escalation patients, hepatocellular carcinoma was present in about 19, melanoma in about 15, renal cell carcinoma in 9 and head and neck cancer in 9. The dose-escalation cohort was 82.7% male with a mean age of around 64 years, ranging from roughly 23 to 90. Patients were allowed to have had prior anti-PD-1, anti-PD-L1 or anti-CTLA-4 therapy, and approximately 40% of the dose-escalation patients had been treated with checkpoint inhibitors. Partial responses occurred in three dose-escalation patients: two with cutaneous melanoma and one with hepatocellular carcinoma. Peripheral TCRbeta sequencing was intended to test whether TCR sequence diversity was altered and clonal T-cell expansion was caused by ivuxolimab. The paper describes the monotherapy dose-escalation part (N ≈ 52 patients) of the phase I trial of ivuxolimab. General study outcomes and caveats: Antigen specificity was not determined for the clonally expanded peripheral T cells. After ivuxolimab, CD8+ T cells had more expanded clones than CD4+ T cells on average. Low levels of normalized T-cell clonal expansion were also shown by some nonresponding patients. Partial responders in the 0.1-3.0 mg/kg groups had among the lowest normalized peripheral clonal expansion, especially among CD8+ T cells. At doses of 0.1 to 3.0 mg/kg, clonal expansion of both CD4+ and CD8+ blood T cells was observed from baseline to week 6.

The trial excluded patients who had a history of autoimmune disease or were on systemic immunosuppression. Peripheral blood for TCR sequencing was collected from all dose cohorts at baseline, on cycle 4 day 1, and on cycle 7 day 1. The samples were drawn from a first-in-human, open-label, multicenter phase I dose-escalation trial of ivuxolimab. The trial enrolled adults with locally advanced or metastatic head and neck squamous cell, hepatocellular, melanoma or renal cell carcinoma. Before TCR sequencing, CD4+ and CD8+ T cells were separately sorted from peripheral blood. Note on this clone: There is no known antigen for this receptor. The record has no base qualities; no much larger clone is one base away.

For sequencing of the TCRbeta CDR3 region, genomic DNA was extracted from the sorted cells. The immunoSEQ Assay was used to sequence the TCRbeta CDR3 regions. In its TCRdb copy, this immuneACCESS table keeps in-frame sequences only and misses some clones. Where compared with another copy, unresolved V genes explain less than half of these, and the others have no known cause. The sample table lists some 65,000 clones, around 73% of them with a count of one. About 1.6% of the sample lies in the top ten. According to the germline V gene, CDR1 reads SNHLY and CDR2 reads FYNNEI. The CDR3 sequence holds 13 residues, the cysteine and phenylalanine included. The sequence is cut down to CDR3 DNA, 39 bases in frame from base 1. V is cut by 5 bases and J by 9 bases, and the space between the germline ends is 14 bases.

This sequence uses TRBV2 and TRBJ2-1, with no confident D gene call. The specimen was CD4+ or CD8+ T cells sorted from blood, collected in a trial of the OX40 agonist ivuxolimab. The receptor was isolated from an adult with an advanced solid tumor such as melanoma, head and neck, liver or kidney cancer. The sequence in DNA is TGTGCCAGCAGTCAACTGTGGTCGGGTGAGCAGTTCTTC. Translation gives CASSQLWSGEQFF.